This T cell receptor (beta chain) was recorded in a study of blood T cell repertoires in COVID-19. Sequencing was performed with immunoSEQ multiplex PCR; in TCRdb, only in-frame clones are kept and a portion is missing. Of approximately 76,000 clones in the sample, roughly 82% were seen once. This CDR3 comprises 17 residues. Germline loops: CDR1 ENHRY, CDR2 SYGVKD. V gave up 4 bases and J gave up 0 bases; unmatched junction bases: 7. Sequenced sample: peripheral blood. J is TRBJ2-2 and V is TRBV10-3; 8 bases line up with TRBD2. The receptor comes from a man aged 45-65 years with acute or convalescent COVID-19. Here the CDR3 reads CAISVTSGTTNTGELFF. CDR3 sequence (DNA): TGTGCCATCAGTGTCACTAGCGGTACCACGAACACCGGGGAGCTGTTTTTT.